This is a list of T cell receptor beta chains from one sample in a study of blood T cells in healthy people across ages. Each CDR3 protein is one row after TCRdb ran MiXCR on the 5' RACE reads. The sample holds hundreds of thousands of distinct CDR3 sequences; roughly half are singletons and the top ten take less than 15%. Sequencing was carried out using blood. These receptors originate from a woman of 80 years or more in good health. CDR3s include the opening cysteine and the closing phenylalanine or tryptophan. D genes are given only for firm matches. Part of the rows lack a size; the others show once, few, many or a class for expanded clones.

D gene: .
V gene: TRBV4-3
J gene: TRBJ2-7
clone size: .
CDR3 protein: CASSSFWGSEQYF
CDR3 DNA: TGCGCCAGCAGCTCCTTCTGGGGTAGCGAGCAGTACTTC

D gene: TRBD2
V gene: TRBV6-5
J gene: TRBJ2-3
clone size: .
CDR3 protein: CASRQLAESTDTQYF
CDR3 DNA: TGTGCCAGCAGACAACTAGCGGAAAGCACAGATACGCAGTATTTT

D gene: .
V gene: TRBV20-1
J gene: TRBJ2-3
clone size: .
CDR3 protein: CSASPGLGTDTQYF
CDR3 DNA: TGCAGTGCTAGCCCGGGACTTGGCACAGATACGCAGTATTTT

D gene: .
V gene: TRBV13
J gene: TRBJ2-5
clone size: .
CDR3 protein: CASSLRSTSQETQYF
CDR3 DNA: TGTGCCAGCAGCTTACGGTCAACTAGCCAAGAGACCCAGTACTTC

D gene: TRBD1
V gene: TRBV27
J gene: TRBJ2-5
clone size: few
CDR3 protein: CASSLTGVETQYF
CDR3 DNA: TGTGCCAGCAGTTTAACAGGGGTTGAGACCCAGTACTTC

D gene: .
V gene: TRBV20-1
J gene: TRBJ1-1
clone size: many
CDR3 protein: CSARDSRKNTEAFF
CDR3 DNA: TGCAGTGCTAGAGATTCCCGCAAGAACACTGAAGCTTTCTTT

D gene: .
V gene: TRBV11-2
J gene: TRBJ2-3
clone size: .
CDR3 protein: CASSRRRGFDTQYF
CDR3 DNA: TGTGCCAGCAGCCGAAGGCGGGGATTTGATACGCAGTATTTT

D gene: .
V gene: TRBV7-9
J gene: TRBJ2-4
clone size: many
CDR3 protein: CASSPQENIQYF
CDR3 DNA: TGTGCCAGCAGCCCCCAGGAAAACATTCAGTACTTC

D gene: .
V gene: TRBV29-1
J gene: TRBJ2-7
clone size: few
CDR3 protein: CSVNDGLQWQYF
CDR3 DNA: TGCAGCGTCAATGACGGGCTCCAGTGGCAGTACTTC

D gene: .
V gene: TRBV2
J gene: TRBJ1-5
clone size: .
CDR3 protein: CASSEWTSNQPQHF
CDR3 DNA: TGTGCCAGCAGTGAGTGGACAAGCAATCAGCCCCAGCATTTT

D gene: TRBD1
V gene: TRBV29-1
J gene: TRBJ1-5
clone size: .
CDR3 protein: CSVGGGGQPQHF
CDR3 DNA: TGCAGCGTTGGAGGGGGCGGTCAGCCCCAGCATTTT

D gene: .
V gene: TRBV7-2
J gene: TRBJ2-7
clone size: few
CDR3 protein: CASSLWGTYEQYF
CDR3 DNA: TGTGCCAGCAGCTTGTGGGGGACTTACGAGCAGTACTTC